A single sample gave rise to the 9 T cell receptor beta chains below, sequenced in a study of cytomegalovirus exposure and HLA in healthy donors. The PCR had 60 Vbeta and 13 Jbeta primers. Some clones are missing from TCRdb's copy, which holds only in-frame ones; the method was immunoSEQ multiplex PCR. The sample lists 85,000 to 100,000 clones; around 86% were seen once. Sequences were obtained from PBMCs. Receptor source: a man younger than 40 in good health and CMV-seropositive.

The rearrangement uses TRBV6-5 and TRBJ2-5, with 8 nucleotides matching TRBD2. This CDR3 has 16 amino acids. Germline loops: CDR1 MNHEY, CDR2 SVGAGI. Losses at the gene ends were 0 bases for V and 4 bases for J; bases not matched to a gene: 7. The CDR3 here is CASSYSDSGILETQYF. Written as DNA, the CDR3 is TGTGCCAGCAGTTACTCCGATAGCGGGATATTAGAGACCCAGTACTTC.

Comments on this clone: Germline and junction disagree at one end, which may indicate a read error. The rearrangement joins TRBV10-3 to TRBJ1-5; D not resolved. The V gene's germline CDR1 is ENHRY and CDR2 SYGVKD. CDR3 size: 13 residues. DNA for the CDR3: TGTGCCATCAGTGAGTCCGAGGGTCAGGCCCAGCATTTT. As protein: CAISESEGQAQHF.

This clone appeared a few times. The chain is built from TRBV2 and TRBJ1-2, with 7 bases matching TRBD1. This CDR3 is built from 14 residues. Germline-derived CDR1 and CDR2 are SNHLY and FYNNEI. Germline trimming cut 2 bases from V and 4 bases from J; bases unmatched to any gene: 4. This CDR3 is CASSELTGSYGYTF. In DNA form, the CDR3 reads TGTGCCAGCAGTGAACTGACAGGGAGCTATGGCTACACCTTC. Together with reference TRBV2 and TRBJ1-2, the CDR3 gives the full variable domain: EPEVTQTPSHQVTQMGQEVILRCVPISNHLYFYWYRQILGQKVEFLVSFYNNEISEKSEIFDDQFSVERPDGSNFTLKIRSTKLEDSAMYFCASSELTGSYGYTFGSGTRLTVV.

The V call is TRBV29-1, the J call TRBJ2-5; TRBD1 agrees at 8 bases. After removal of 6 bases from V and 5 bases from J, the junction contained 5 bases not matched to a gene. CDR1 SQVTM and CDR2 ANQGSEA come from the germline V gene. There are 12 residues in the CDR3. CDR3 DNA: TGCAGCGTAGGGGACAGGTTGGAGACCCAGTACTTC. It is translated as CSVGDRLETQYF.

The chain employs TRBV28 and TRBJ2-7; the match to TRBD1 covers 8 bases. CDR3 size: 13 residues. Per the germline V gene, CDR1 is MDHEN and CDR2 is SYDVKM. V shed 8 bases and J 3 bases; nucleotides not matched to a gene: 6. The CDR3 region has the DNA TGTGCCAGCGGGGGGACAGGCGACTACGAGCAGTACTTC. This gives the protein CASGGTGDYEQYF.

This rearrangement joins TRBV6-6 to TRBJ1-5; 7 positions match TRBD1. J lost 0 bases, V lost 8 bases, and 4 bases had no gene match. CDR1 MNHNY and CDR2 SVGAGI come from the germline V gene (reference sequence). CDR3 size: 14 residues. The CDR3 DNA reads as TGTGCCAGCGCAGGGGGATATAGCAATCAGCCCCAGCATTTT. Translating it yields CASAGGYSNQPQHF.

This clone appeared a single time. The CDR3 nucleotides read TGTGCCTGGAGTAGGGGGTCAGAGACCCAGTACTTC. It yields the protein CAWSRGSETQYF. V gene TRBV30 combines with J gene TRBJ2-5; perhaps TRBD1 as D (6 bases). The germline V and J ends were trimmed by 2 bases and 4 bases, with 8 bases remaining between them. There are 12 residues in the CDR3. Germline lookup yields CDR1 GTSNPN and CDR2 SVGIG (reference sequence).

V is TRBV29-1 and J is TRBJ1-1, with 8 positions matching TRBD1. Per germline, CDR1 SQVTM and CDR2 ANQGSEA. The V segment lost 3 bases and the J segment 12 bases; nucleotides outside the gene matches: 9. This CDR3 comprises 12 residues. The CDR3 DNA follows: TGCAGCGTTGACAATGGACAGGGTGGGACTTTCTTT. Translated: CSVDNGQGGTFF. Drawing the rest from reference TRBV29-1 and TRBJ1-1, the complete variable domain is SAVISQKPSRDICQRGTSLTIQCQVDSQVTMMFWYRQQPGQSLTLIATANQGSEATYESGFVIDKFPISRPNLTFSTLTVSNMSPEDSSIYLCSVDNGQGGTFFGQGTRLTVV.

The table lists this clone with a count of one. The V and J genes are TRBV5-1 and TRBJ2-2, with D unclear. The CDR3 length is 15 residues. Germline CDR1 is SGHRS and CDR2 is YFSETQ. V dropped 1 base and J dropped 1 base, with 8 bases sitting between them. The CDR3 DNA follows: TGCGCCAGCAGCTTGTGGTCAGGGAACACCGGGGAGCTGTTTTTT. This encodes CASSLWSGNTGELFF.